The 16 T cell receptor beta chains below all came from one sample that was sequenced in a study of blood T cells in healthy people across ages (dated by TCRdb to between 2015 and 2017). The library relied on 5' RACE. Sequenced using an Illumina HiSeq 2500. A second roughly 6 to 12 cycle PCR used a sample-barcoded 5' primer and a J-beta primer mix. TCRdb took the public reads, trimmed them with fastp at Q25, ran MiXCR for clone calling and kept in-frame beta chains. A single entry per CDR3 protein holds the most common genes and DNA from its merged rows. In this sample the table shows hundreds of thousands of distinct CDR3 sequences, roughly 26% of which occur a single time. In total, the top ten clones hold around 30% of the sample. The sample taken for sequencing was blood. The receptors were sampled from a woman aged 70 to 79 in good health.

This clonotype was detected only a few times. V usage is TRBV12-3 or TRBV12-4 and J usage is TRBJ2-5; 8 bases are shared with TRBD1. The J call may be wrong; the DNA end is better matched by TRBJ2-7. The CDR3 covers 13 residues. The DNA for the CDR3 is TGTGCCAGCAGTTCGCAGGGGACAGGCGAGCAGTACTTC. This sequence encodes CASSSQGTGEQYF.

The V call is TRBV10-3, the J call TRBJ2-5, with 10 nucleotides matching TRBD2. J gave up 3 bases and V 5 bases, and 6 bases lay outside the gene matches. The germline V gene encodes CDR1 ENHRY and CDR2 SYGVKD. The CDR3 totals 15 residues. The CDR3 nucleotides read TGTGCCATCAGTACCGGGACTAGCGCAAAAGAGACCCAGTACTTC. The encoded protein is CAISTGTSAKETQYF.

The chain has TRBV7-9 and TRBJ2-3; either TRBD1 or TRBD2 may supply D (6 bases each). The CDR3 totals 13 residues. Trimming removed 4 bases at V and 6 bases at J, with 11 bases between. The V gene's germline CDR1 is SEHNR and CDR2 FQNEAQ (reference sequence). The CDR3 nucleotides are TGTGCCAGCAGCTCCGGGGGCTGGGATACGCAGTATTTT. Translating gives CASSSGGWDTQYF.

CDR3 DNA: TGTGCCAGCAGCTCACCGCCAGGGGGGCCTTCCACAGATACGCAGTATTTT. It codes for CASSSPPGGPSTDTQYF. This chain links TRBV5-5 with TRBJ2-3, with TRBD1 as a possible D gene (7 bases). V was pared by 3 bases and J by 2 bases, with 19 bases between. The CDR3 contains 17 residues. CDR1 and CDR2 (germline): SGHKS, YYEKEE (reference sequence).

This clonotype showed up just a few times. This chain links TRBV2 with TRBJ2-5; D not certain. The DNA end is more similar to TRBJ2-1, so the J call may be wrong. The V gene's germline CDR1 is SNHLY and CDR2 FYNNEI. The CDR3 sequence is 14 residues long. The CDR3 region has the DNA TGTGCCAGCAGTGTTAGTTGGACCTACAATGAGCAGTTCTTC. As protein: CASSVSWTYNEQFF.

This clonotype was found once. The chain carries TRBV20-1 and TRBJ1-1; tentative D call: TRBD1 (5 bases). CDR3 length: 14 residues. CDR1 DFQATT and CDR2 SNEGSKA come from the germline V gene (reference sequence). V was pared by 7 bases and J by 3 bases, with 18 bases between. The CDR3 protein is CSERPGTVDTEAFF. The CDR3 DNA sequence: TGCAGTGAAAGACCAGGGACGGTGGACACTGAAGCTTTCTTT.

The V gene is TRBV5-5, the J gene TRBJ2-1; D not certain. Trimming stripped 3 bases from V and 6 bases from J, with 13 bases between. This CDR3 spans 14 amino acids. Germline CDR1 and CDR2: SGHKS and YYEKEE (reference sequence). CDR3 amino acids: CASSSQPTGNEQFF. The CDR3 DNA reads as TGTGCCAGCAGCTCCCAGCCCACGGGCAATGAGCAGTTCTTC.

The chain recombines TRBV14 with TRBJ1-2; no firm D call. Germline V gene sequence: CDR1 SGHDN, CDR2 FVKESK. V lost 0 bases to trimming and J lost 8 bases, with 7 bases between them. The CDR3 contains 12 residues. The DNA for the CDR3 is TGTGCCAGCAGCCAAGACTGGAGGGGCTACACCTTC. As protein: CASSQDWRGYTF. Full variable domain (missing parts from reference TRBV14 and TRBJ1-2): EAGVTQFPSHSVIEKGQTVTLRCDPISGHDNLYWYRRVMGKEIKFLLHFVKESKQDESGMPNNRFLAERTGGTYSTLKVQPAELEDSGVYFCASSQDWRGYTFGSGTRLTVV.

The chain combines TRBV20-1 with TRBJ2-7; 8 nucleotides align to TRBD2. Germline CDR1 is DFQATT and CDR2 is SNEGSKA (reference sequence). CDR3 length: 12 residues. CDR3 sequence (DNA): TGCAAAGCCCAGCGGGAGCGACACGAGCAGTACTTC. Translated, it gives CKAQRERHEQYF.

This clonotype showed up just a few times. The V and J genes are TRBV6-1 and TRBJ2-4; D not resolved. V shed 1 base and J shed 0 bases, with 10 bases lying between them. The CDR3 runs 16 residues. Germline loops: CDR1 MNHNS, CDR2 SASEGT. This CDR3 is CASSEGWSLAKNIQYF. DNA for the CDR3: TGTGCCAGCAGTGAAGGTTGGAGTCTAGCCAAAAACATTCAGTACTTC.

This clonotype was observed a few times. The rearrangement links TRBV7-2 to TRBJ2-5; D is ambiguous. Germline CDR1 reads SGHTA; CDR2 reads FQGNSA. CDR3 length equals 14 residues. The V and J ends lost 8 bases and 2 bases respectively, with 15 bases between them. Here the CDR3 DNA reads TGTGCCAGCGGTCTCTCGGGCGGACAAGAGACCCAGTACTTC. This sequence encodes CASGLSGGQETQYF.

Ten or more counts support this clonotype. The CDR3 here is CASSQSSADTQYF. The CDR3 coding sequence is TGTGCCAGCAGCCAGAGTAGTGCGGATACGCAGTATTTT. The rearrangement links TRBV3-1 to TRBJ2-3, with D unresolved. Germline lookup yields CDR1 LGHDT and CDR2 YNNKEL (reference sequence). Trimming shortened V by 3 bases and J by 6 bases, and 10 bases separated the two germline ends. The CDR3 covers 13 residues.

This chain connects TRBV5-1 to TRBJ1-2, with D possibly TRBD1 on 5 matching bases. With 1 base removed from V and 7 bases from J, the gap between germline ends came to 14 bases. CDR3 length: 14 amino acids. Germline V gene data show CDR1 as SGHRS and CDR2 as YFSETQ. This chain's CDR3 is CASSLQRRDSGYTF. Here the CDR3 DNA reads TGCGCCAGCAGCTTGCAACGCCGGGACTCTGGCTACACCTTC.

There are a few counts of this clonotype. Here the CDR3 DNA reads TGTGCCACCAGCAGAGGGGGAACAGGGTCTCTTGAAAAACTGTTTTTT. Translation: CATSRGGTGSLEKLFF. V is TRBV15 and J is TRBJ1-4; perhaps TRBD1 as D (6 bases). The ends were cut back, 1 base at V and 7 bases at J, with 16 bases in the middle. CDR1 and CDR2 (germline): LNHNV, YYDKDF (reference sequence). The CDR3 is 16 amino acids.

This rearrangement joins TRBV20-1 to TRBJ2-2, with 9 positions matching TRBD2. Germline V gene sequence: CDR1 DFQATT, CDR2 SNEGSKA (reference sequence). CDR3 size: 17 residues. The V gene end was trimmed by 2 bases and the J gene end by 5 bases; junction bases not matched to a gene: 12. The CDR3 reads CSARPRVRGGGTGELFF. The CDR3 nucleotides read TGCAGTGCTAGACCCCGGGTGCGGGGGGGCGGAACCGGGGAGCTGTTTTTT.

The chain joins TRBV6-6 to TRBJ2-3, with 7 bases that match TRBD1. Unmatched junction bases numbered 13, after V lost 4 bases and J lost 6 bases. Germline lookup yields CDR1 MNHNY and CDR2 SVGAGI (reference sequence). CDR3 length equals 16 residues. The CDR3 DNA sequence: TGTGCCAGCAGTTCTCAGACAGGGATGACCCCGGATACGCAGTATTTT. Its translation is CASSSQTGMTPDTQYF.